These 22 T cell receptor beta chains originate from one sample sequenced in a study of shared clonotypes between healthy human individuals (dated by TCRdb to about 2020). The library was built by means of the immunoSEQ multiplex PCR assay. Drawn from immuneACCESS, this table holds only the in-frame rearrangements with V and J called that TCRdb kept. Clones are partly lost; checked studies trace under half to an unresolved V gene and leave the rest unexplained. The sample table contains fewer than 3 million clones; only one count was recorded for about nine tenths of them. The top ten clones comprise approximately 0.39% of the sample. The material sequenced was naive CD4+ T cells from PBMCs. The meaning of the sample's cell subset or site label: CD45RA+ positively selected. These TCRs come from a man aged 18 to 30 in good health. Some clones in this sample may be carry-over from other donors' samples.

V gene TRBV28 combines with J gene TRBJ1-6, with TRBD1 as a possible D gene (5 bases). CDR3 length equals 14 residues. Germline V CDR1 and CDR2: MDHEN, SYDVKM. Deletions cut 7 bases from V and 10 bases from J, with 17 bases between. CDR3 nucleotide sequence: TGTGCCAGCACTATTCCAGGGAGAGGCTCACCCCTCCACTTT. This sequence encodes CASTIPGRGSPLHF.

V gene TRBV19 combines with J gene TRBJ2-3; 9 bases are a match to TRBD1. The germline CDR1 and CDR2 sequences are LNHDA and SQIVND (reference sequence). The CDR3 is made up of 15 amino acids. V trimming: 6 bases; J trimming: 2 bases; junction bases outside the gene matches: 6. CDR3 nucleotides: TGTGCCAGTAGCTTACAGGGGGCCAACACAGATACGCAGTATTTT. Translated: CASSLQGANTDTQYF. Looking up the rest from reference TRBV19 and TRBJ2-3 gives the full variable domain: DGGITQSPKYLFRKEGQNVTLSCEQNLNHDAMYWYRQDPGQGLRLIYYSQIVNDFQKGDIAEGYSVSREKKESFPLTVTSAQKNPTAFYLCASSLQGANTDTQYFGPGTRLTVL.

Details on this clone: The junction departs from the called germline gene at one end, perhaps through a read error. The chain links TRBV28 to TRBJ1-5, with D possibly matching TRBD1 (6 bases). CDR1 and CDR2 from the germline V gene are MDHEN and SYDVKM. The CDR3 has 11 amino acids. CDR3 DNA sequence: TGTGCCAGCAGTTTGAGGGGGAAGGGGGATTTT. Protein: CASSLRGKGDF. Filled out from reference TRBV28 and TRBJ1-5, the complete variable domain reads DVKVTQSSRYLVKRTGEKVFLECVQDMDHENMFWYRQDPGLGLRLIYFSYDVKMKEKGDIPEGYSVSREKKERFSLILESASTNQTSMYLCASSLRGKGDFGDGTRLSIL.

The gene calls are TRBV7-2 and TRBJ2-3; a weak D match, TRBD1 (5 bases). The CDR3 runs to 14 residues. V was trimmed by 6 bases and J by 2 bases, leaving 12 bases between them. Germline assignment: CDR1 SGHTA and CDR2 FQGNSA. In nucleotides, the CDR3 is TGTGCCAGCAGTAGACAGCTTAACACAGATACGCAGTATTTT. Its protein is CASSRQLNTDTQYF.

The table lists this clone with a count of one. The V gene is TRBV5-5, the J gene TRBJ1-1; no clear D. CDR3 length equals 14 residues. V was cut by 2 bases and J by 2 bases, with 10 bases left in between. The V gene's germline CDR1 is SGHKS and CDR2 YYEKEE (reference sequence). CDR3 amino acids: CASSFTLLNTEAFF. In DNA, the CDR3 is TGTGCCAGCAGCTTTACTCTCCTCAACACTGAAGCTTTCTTT.

The CDR3 region has the DNA TGTGCCAGCAAGTTCGGACTAGCGGACACTGAGCAGTTCTTC. It is translated as CASKFGLADTEQFF. This chain connects TRBV27 to TRBJ2-1; 10 nucleotides align to TRBD2. The CDR3 is made up of 14 amino acids. Germline trimming cut 7 bases from V and 9 bases from J; bases unmatched to any gene: 9. Germline loops: CDR1 MNHEY, CDR2 SMNVEV (reference sequence).

CDR3 loop: CASSTGTSGRPYEQYF. As DNA, the CDR3 is TGTGCCAGCAGTACCGGGACTAGCGGGAGGCCCTACGAGCAGTACTTC. This chain uses TRBV27 with TRBJ2-7; the match to TRBD2 covers 15 bases. Germline CDR1 reads MNHEY; CDR2 reads SMNVEV (reference sequence). J was trimmed by 2 bases and V by 5 bases; bases with no gene match: 4. CDR3 size: 16 residues.

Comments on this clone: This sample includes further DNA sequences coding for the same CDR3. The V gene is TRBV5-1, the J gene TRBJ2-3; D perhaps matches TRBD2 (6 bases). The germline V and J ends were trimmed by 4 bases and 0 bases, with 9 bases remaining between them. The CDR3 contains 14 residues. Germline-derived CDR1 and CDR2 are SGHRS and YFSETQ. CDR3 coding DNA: TGCGCCAGCAGCCGGGACTCAAGCACAGATACGCAGTATTTT. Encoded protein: CASSRDSSTDTQYF.

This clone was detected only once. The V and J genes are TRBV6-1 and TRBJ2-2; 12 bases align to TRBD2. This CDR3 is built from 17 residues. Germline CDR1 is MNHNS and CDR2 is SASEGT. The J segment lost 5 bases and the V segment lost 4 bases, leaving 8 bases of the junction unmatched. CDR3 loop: CASSVRLAGVGTGELFF. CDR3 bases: TGTGCCAGCAGTGTTAGACTAGCGGGAGTAGGAACCGGGGAGCTGTTTTTT.

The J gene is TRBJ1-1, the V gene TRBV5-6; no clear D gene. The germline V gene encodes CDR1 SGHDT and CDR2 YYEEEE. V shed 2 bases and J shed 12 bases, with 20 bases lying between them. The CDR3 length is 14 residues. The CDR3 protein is CASSFFRVPGGTFF. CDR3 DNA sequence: TGTGCCAGCAGCTTCTTTCGGGTTCCTGGCGGAACTTTCTTT.

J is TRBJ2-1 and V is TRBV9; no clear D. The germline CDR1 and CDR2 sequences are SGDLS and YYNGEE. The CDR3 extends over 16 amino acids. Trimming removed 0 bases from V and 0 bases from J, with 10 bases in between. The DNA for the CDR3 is TGTGCCAGCAGCGTAGGCGGTCCGCCCTCCTACAATGAGCAGTTCTTC. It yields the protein CASSVGGPPSYNEQFF.

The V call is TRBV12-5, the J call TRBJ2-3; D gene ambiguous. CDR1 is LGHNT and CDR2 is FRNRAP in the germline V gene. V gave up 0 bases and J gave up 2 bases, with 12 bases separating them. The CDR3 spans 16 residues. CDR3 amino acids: CASGLVSLGHTDTQYF. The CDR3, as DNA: TGTGCTAGTGGTTTGGTATCCCTGGGCCACACAGATACGCAGTATTTT.

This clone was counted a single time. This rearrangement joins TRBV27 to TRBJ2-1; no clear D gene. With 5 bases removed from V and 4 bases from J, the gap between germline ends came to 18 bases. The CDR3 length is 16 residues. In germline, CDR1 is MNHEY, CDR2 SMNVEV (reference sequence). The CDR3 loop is CASSTRSVSEYNEQFF. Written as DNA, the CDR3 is TGTGCCAGCAGTACCCGTTCGGTCTCGGAATACAATGAGCAGTTCTTC.

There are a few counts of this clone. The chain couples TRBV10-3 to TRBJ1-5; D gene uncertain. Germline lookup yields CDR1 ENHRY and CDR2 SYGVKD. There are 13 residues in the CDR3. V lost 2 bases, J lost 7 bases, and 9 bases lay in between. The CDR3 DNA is TGTGCCATCAGTGAGACCTCAGCCCAGCCCCAGCATTTT. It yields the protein CAISETSAQPQHF.

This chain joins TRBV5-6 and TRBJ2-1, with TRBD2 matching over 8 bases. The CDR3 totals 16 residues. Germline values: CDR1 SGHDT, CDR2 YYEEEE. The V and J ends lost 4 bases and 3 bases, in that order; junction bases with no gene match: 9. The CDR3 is CASSRWTSSHYNEQFF. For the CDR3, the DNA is TGTGCCAGCAGCAGATGGACTAGCTCTCACTACAATGAGCAGTTCTTC.

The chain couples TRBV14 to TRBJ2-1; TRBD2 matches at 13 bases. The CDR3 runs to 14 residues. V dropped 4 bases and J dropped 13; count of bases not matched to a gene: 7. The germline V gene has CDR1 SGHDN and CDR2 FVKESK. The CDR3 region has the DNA TGTGCCAGCAGCCGGACTAGCGGGAGTATGGCCCAGTTCTTC. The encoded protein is CASSRTSGSMAQFF.

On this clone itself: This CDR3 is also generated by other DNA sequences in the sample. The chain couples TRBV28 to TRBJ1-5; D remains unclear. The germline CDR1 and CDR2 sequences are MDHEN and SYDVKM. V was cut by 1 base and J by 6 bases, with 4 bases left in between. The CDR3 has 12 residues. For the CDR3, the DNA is TGTGCCAGCAGTTTATCGGTTCAGCCCCAGCATTTT. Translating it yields CASSLSVQPQHF.

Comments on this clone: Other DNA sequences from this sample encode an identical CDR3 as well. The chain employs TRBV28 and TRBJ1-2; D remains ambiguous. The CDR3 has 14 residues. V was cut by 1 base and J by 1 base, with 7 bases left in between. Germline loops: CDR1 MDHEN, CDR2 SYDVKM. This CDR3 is CASSLSGSNYGYTF. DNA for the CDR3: TGTGCCAGCAGTTTATCTGGCAGTAACTATGGCTACACCTTC.

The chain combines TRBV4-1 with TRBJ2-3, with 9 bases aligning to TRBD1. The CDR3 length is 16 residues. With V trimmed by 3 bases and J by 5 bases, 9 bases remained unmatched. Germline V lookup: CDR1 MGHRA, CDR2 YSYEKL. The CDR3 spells CASSHPQGARGDTQYF. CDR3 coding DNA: TGCGCCAGCAGCCATCCACAGGGGGCGCGGGGAGATACGCAGTATTTT.

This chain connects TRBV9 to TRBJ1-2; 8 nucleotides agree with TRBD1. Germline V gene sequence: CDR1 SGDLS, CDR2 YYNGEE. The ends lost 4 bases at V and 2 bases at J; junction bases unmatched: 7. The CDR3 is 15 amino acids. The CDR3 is CASSPRTGMNYGYTF. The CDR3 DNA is TGTGCCAGCAGCCCTCGGACAGGGATGAACTATGGCTACACCTTC.

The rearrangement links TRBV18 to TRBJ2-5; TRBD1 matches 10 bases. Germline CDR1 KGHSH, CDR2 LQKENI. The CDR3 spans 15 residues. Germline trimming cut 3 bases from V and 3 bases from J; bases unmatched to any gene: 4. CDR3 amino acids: CASSPLTGGEETQYF. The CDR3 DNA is TGTGCCAGCTCACCCCTGACAGGGGGCGAAGAGACCCAGTACTTC.

This CDR3 is CASSPPKDEQFF. The DNA for the CDR3 is TGTGCCAGCAGTCCCCCAAAAGATGAGCAGTTCTTC. This chain links TRBV6-6 with TRBJ2-1; the D is unclear. This CDR3 is 12 amino acids long. The germline CDR1 and CDR2 sequences are MNHNY and SVGAGI (reference sequence). Trimming stripped 5 bases from V and 8 bases from J, with 10 bases between.